These 14 T cell receptor beta chains were all obtained from the same sample, sequenced in a study of blood T cell repertoires in COVID-19 (dated by TCRdb to about 2020). The method was the immunoSEQ multiplex PCR assay. In its TCRdb copy, this immuneACCESS table keeps in-frame sequences only and misses some clones. Where compared with another copy, unresolved V genes explain less than half of these, and the others have no known cause. Counted in this sample were 65,000 to 90,000 clones; approximately 77% of them appeared once. The ten largest clones represent 2% to 2.5% of the sample. The source material was peripheral blood. The receptors come from a man in his 70s with COVID-19, enrolled during active disease.

The V call is TRBV28, the J call TRBJ2-5; TRBD1 agrees at 12 bases. Germline V gives CDR1 MDHEN, CDR2 SYDVKM. This CDR3 spans 16 amino acids. V lost 6 bases to trimming and J lost 4 bases; unmatched junction nucleotides: 9. The CDR3 sequence: CASRLPGQGAGETQYF. The CDR3 DNA follows: TGTGCCAGCAGATTACCGGGACAGGGGGCGGGAGAGACCCAGTACTTC.

V usage is TRBV5-6 and J usage is TRBJ1-5; 7 nucleotides align to TRBD1. Germline trimming cut 4 bases from V and 3 bases from J; bases unmatched to any gene: 10. CDR1 SGHDT and CDR2 YYEEEE come from the germline V gene. This CDR3 spans 16 amino acids. The CDR3 nucleotides read TGTGCCAGCAGCACCACGGGACAGTACTACAATCAGCCCCAGCATTTT. Amino acids: CASSTTGQYYNQPQHF.

The chain combines TRBV29-1 with TRBJ2-3; a possible D gene is TRBD2 (6 bases). Germline CDR1 and CDR2: SQVTM and ANQGSEA. Trimming pared 5 bases from V and 0 bases from J, leaving 6 bases between. This CDR3 is 12 amino acids long. In DNA form, the CDR3 reads TGCAGCGTTAGCGGGAGCACAGATACGCAGTATTTT. Encoded protein: CSVSGSTDTQYF.

The rearrangement uses TRBV7-9 and TRBJ1-4; TRBD1 agrees at 9 bases. This CDR3 is built from 16 residues. V was pared by 1 base and J by 4 bases, with 4 bases of the junction left unmatched. From germline, CDR1 is SEHNR and CDR2 FQNEAQ (reference sequence). The CDR3 coding sequence is TGTGCCAGCAGCTTAGATCCGGGACAGGGTAATGAAAAACTGTTTTTT. Residues: CASSLDPGQGNEKLFF.

V usage is TRBV4-2 and J usage is TRBJ2-6; D is undetermined. With 3 bases removed from V and 0 bases from J, the gap between germline ends came to 21 bases. This CDR3 spans 20 amino acids. The germline CDR1 and CDR2 sequences are LGHNA and YNFKEQ. CDR3 sequence: CASSHKALAGDHSGANVLTF. The CDR3 bases are TGTGCCAGCAGCCATAAGGCCCTGGCAGGCGACCACTCTGGGGCCAACGTCCTGACTTTC.

This chain connects TRBV5-1 to TRBJ2-5; D is perhaps TRBD1 (6 bases). Germline V lookup: CDR1 SGHRS, CDR2 YFSETQ. This CDR3 contains 15 residues. Trimming removed 0 bases from V and 1 base from J, with 10 bases in between. The CDR3 sequence is CASSLAGTSQETQYF. The CDR3 DNA follows: TGCGCCAGCAGCTTGGCCGGGACATCCCAAGAGACCCAGTACTTC.

The V gene is TRBV29-1, the J gene TRBJ2-7; possibly TRBD2 for D (6 bases). The germline V gene encodes CDR1 SQVTM and CDR2 ANQGSEA. The CDR3 has 13 amino acids. V lost 4 bases and J 5 bases, leaving 15 bases between the germline ends. The CDR3 loop reads CSVGWGGDNEQYF. The DNA of the CDR3 is TGCAGCGTTGGTTGGGGAGGAGACAACGAGCAGTACTTC.

This chain joins TRBV19 and TRBJ2-7; D might be TRBD1 (6 bases). This CDR3 has 15 amino acids. CDR1 and CDR2 from the germline V gene are LNHDA and SQIVND (reference sequence). Between the trimmed V and J ends, which lost 5 bases and 1 base, there was a span of 15 bases. DNA for the CDR3: TGTGCCAGTAGTCTAACACAGGGATTGTCCTACGAGCAGTACTTC. Protein: CASSLTQGLSYEQYF.

The chain is built from TRBV4-2 and TRBJ1-2; D unclear. This CDR3 is built from 17 residues. V lost 1 base, J lost 3 bases, and 18 bases lay in between. In germline, CDR1 is LGHNA, CDR2 YNFKEQ. Here the CDR3 reads CASSQGARPSRDYGYTF. CDR3 DNA: TGTGCCAGCAGCCAAGGTGCACGACCCTCTCGGGACTATGGCTACACCTTC.

The chain has TRBV6-5 and TRBJ2-2, with D unresolved. The CDR3 spans 15 residues. Per germline, CDR1 MNHEY and CDR2 SVGAGI. Trimming took 6 bases from V and 5 from J, leaving 16 bases between them. Here the CDR3 reads CASRPPRVMTGELFF. In DNA, the CDR3 is TGTGCCAGCAGGCCCCCACGGGTTATGACCGGGGAGCTGTTTTTT.

The rearrangement joins TRBV10-3 to TRBJ1-2; no reliable D call. Germline assignment: CDR1 ENHRY and CDR2 SYGVKD. The CDR3 totals 13 residues. V was cut by 9 bases and J by 8 bases, with 19 bases left in between. CDR3 coding DNA: TGTGCCATATCGAGCCCGGAGGGTTGGGGCTACACCTTC. The encoded protein is CAISSPEGWGYTF.

The V gene is TRBV15, the J gene TRBJ2-7; tentative D call: TRBD2 (5 bases). The V gene lost 0 bases and the J gene lost 0 bases, with 12 bases spanning the gap. This CDR3 comprises 16 residues. The germline CDR1 and CDR2 sequences are LNHNV and YYDKDF (reference sequence). This CDR3 reads CATSRDSRTLSYEQYF. The CDR3 DNA is TGTGCCACCAGCAGAGATTCCAGGACTCTCTCCTACGAGCAGTACTTC.

This clone was found once. The V call is TRBV4-3, the J call TRBJ2-2; 11 bases agree with TRBD2. V lost 0 bases, J lost 3 bases, and 6 bases stayed unmatched. The length of the CDR3 is 18 residues. The germline V gene encodes CDR1 LGHNA and CDR2 YSLEER. CDR3 residues: CASSQDPLAGGYTGELFF. As DNA, the CDR3 is TGCGCCAGCAGCCAAGATCCCCTAGCGGGAGGATACACCGGGGAGCTGTTTTTT.

The genes are TRBV9 and TRBJ2-3, with 8 nucleotides matching TRBD2. In germline, CDR1 is SGDLS, CDR2 YYNGEE. CDR3 length equals 16 residues. V shed 1 base, J shed 1 base, and the junction held 5 bases outside the gene matches. The CDR3 protein is CASSVRPAGGTDTQYF. For the CDR3, the DNA is TGTGCCAGCAGCGTAAGACCAGCGGGGGGCACAGATACGCAGTATTTT.